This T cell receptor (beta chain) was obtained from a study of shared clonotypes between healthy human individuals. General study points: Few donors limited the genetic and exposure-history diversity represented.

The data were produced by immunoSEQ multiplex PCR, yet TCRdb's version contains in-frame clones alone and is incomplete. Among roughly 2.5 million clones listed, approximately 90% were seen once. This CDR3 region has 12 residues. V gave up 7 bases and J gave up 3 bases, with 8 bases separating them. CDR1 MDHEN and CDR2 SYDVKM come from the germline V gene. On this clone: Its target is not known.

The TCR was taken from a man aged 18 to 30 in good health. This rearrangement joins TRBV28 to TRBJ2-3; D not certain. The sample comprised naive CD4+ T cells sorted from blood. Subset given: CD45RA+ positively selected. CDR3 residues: CASNSVTDTQYF. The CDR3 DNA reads TGTGCCAGCAATTCGGTGACAGATACGCAGTATTTT.